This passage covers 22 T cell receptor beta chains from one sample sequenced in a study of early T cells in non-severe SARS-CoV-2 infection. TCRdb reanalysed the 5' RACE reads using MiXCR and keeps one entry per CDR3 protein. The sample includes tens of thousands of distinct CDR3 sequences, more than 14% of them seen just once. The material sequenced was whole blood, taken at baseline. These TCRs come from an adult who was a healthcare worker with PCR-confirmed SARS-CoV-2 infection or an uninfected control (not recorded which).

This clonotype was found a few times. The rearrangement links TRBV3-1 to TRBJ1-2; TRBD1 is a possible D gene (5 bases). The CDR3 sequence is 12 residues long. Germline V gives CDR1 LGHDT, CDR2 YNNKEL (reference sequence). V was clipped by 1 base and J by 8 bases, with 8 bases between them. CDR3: CASSQGRGGYTF. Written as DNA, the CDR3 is TGTGCCAGCAGCCAAGGAAGGGGAGGCTACACCTTC.

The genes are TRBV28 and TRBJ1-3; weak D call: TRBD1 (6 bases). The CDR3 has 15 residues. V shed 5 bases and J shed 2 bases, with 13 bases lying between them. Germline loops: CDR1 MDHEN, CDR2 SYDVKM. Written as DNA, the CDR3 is TGTGCCAGCAGTCATCTACAGGGAACTGGAAACACCATATATTTT. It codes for CASSHLQGTGNTIYF.

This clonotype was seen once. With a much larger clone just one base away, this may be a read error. This CDR3 is CASSPGRTSGKQTQCF. CDR3 sequence (DNA): TGTGCCAGCAGCCCCGGCAGGACTAGCGGGAAACAGACCCAGTGCTTC. The chain carries TRBV7-6 and TRBJ2-5; 12 bases map to TRBD2. Per the germline V gene, CDR1 is SGHVS and CDR2 is FNYEAQ. The length of the CDR3 is 16 residues.

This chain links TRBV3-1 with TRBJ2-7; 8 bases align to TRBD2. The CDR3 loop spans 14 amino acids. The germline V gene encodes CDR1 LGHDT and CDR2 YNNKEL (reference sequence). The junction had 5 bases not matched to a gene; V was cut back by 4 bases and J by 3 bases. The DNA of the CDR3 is TGTGCCAGCAGCCCGATAGCGGGAAGCTACGAGCAGTACTTC. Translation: CASSPIAGSYEQYF.

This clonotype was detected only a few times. The CDR3 loop is CASSQGTNEKLFF. The DNA of the CDR3 is TGTGCCAGCTCACAGGGGACTAATGAAAAACTGTTTTTT. The chain combines TRBV7-6 with TRBJ1-4; 7 bases match TRBD1. The CDR3 is 13 residues long. V was clipped by 8 bases and J by 2 bases; unmatched bases: 2. Germline loops: CDR1 SGHVS, CDR2 FNYEAQ.

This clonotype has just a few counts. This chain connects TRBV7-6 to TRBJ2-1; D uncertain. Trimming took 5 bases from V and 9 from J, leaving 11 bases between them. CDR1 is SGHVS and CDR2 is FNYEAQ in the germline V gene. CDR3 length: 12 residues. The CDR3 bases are TGTGCCAGCAGCCAATCCCGCATTGAGCAGTTCTTC. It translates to CASSQSRIEQFF.

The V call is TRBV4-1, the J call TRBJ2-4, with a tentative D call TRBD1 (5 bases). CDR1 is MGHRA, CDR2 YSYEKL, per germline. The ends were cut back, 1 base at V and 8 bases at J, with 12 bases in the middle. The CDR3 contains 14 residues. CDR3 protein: CASSQVRERDIQYF. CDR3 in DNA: TGCGCCAGCAGCCAAGTCAGGGAAAGGGACATTCAGTACTTC.

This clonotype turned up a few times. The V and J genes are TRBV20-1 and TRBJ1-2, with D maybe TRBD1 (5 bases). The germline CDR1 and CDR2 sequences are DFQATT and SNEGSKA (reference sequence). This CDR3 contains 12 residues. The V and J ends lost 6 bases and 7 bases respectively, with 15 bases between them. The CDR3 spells CSAPPQGTGYTF. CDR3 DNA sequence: TGCAGTGCCCCTCCGCAAGGGACTGGCTACACCTTC.

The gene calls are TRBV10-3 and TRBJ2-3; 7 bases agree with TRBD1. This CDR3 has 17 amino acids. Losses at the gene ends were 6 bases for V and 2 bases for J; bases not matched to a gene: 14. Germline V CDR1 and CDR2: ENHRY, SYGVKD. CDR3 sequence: CAIRSPGVQGVTDTQYF. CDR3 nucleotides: TGTGCCATCAGATCACCTGGGGTTCAGGGGGTCACAGATACGCAGTATTTT.

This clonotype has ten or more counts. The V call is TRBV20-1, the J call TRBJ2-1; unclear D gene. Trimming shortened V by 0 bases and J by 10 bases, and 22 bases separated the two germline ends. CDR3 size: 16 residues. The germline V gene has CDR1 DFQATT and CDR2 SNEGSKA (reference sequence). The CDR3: CSARDLLGSSLGEQFF. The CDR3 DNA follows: TGCAGTGCTAGAGATCTGCTCGGGTCCTCTTTAGGGGAGCAGTTCTTC.

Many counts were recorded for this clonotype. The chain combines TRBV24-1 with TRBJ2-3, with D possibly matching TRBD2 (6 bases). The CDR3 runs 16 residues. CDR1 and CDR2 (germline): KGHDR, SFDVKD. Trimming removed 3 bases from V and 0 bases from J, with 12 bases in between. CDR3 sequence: CATSDVSGASTDTQYF. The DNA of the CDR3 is TGTGCCACCAGTGATGTTAGCGGAGCCAGCACAGATACGCAGTATTTT.

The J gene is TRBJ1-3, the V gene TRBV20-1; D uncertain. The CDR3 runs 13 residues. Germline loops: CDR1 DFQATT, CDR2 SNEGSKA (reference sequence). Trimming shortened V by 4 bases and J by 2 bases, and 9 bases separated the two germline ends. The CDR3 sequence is CSANANAGNTIYF. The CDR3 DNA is TGCAGTGCTAACGCGAACGCTGGAAACACCATATATTTT.

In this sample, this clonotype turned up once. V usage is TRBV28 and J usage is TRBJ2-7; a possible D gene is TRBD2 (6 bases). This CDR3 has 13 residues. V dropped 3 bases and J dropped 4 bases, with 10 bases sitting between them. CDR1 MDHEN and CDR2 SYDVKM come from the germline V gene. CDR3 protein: CASSLGLAYEQYF. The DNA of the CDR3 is TGTGCCAGCAGTTTGGGACTTGCTTACGAGCAGTACTTC.

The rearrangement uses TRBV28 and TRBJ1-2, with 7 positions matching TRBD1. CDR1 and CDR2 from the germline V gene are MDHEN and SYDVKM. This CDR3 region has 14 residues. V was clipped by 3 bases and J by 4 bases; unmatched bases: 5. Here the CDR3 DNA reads TGTGCCAGCAGTTTCCCCCAGGGGGGCTATGGCTACACCTTC. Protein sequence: CASSFPQGGYGYTF.

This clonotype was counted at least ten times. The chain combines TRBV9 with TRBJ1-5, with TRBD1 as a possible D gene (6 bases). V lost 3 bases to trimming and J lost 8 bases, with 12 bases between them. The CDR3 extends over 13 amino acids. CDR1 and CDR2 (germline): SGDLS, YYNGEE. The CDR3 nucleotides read TGTGCCAGCAGCGCCCTGTCAGGGGAGCCCCAGCATTTT. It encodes CASSALSGEPQHF. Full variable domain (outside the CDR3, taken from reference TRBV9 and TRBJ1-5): DSGVTQTPKHLITATGQRVTLRCSPRSGDLSVYWYQQSLDQGLQFLIQYYNGEERAKGNILERFSAQQFPDLHSELNLSSLELGDSALYFCASSALSGEPQHFGDGTRLSIL.

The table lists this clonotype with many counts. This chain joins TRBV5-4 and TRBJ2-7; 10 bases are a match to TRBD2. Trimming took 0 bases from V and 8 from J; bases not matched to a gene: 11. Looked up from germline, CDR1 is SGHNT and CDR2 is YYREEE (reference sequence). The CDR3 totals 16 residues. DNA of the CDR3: TGTGCCAGCAGCTTGGGGGGTATTAGCGGGAGGTGGAAGCAGTACTTC. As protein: CASSLGGISGRWKQYF.

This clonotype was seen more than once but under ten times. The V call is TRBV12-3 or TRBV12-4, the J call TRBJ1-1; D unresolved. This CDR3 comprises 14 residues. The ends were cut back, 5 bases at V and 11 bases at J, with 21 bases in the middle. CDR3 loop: CASSPQAGGFGAFF. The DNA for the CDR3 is TGTGCCAGCAGTCCTCAGGCGGGCGGCTTCGGCGCTTTCTTT.

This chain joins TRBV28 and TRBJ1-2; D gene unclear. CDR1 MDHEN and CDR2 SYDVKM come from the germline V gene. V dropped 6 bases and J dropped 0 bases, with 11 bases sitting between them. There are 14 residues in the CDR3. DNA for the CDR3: TGTGCCAGCAGCACTACTTTCCCTAACTATGGCTACACCTTC. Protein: CASSTTFPNYGYTF.

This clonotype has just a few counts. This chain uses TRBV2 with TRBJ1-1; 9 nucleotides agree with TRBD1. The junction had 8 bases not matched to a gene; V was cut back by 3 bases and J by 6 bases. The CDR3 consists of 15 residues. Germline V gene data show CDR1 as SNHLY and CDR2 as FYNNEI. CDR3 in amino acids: CASSERGTGISEAFF. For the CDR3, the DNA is TGTGCCAGCAGTGAGCGCGGGACAGGGATCTCTGAAGCTTTCTTT.

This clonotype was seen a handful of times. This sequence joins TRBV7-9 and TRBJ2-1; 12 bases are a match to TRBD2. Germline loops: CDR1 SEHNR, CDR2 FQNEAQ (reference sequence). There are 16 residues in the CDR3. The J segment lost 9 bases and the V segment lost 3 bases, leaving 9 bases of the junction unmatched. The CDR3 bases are TGTGCCAGCAGCTTTACGACTAGCGGGGGAGCAGGTGAGCAGTTCTTC. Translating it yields CASSFTTSGGAGEQFF.

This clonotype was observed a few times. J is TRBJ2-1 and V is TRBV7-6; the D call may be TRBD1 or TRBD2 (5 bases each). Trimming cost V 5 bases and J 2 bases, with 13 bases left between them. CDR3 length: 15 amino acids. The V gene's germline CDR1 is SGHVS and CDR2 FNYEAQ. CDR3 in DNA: TGTGCCAGCAGCGCAGGACTGGGGGCCTACAATGAGCAGTTCTTC. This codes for CASSAGLGAYNEQFF.

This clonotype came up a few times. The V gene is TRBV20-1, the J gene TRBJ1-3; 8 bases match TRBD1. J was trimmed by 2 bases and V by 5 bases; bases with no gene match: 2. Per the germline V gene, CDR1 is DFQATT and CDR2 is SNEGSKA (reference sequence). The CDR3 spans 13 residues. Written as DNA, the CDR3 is TGCAGTGCTTCCAGGGGGCCTGGAAACACCATATATTTT. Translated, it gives CSASRGPGNTIYF.